The clone carrying this T cell receptor beta chain has just one count. Produced via immunoSEQ multiplex PCR; TCRdb's table is partial and in-frame only. The sample has hundreds of thousands of clones; over 85% are singletons. These data come from a study of blood T cell repertoires in COVID-19. Study overall: Acute and convalescent COVID-19 samples came from the United States, Italy and Spain. Nucleic acid was either cDNA or gDNA, and it came from T cells, B-cell-depleted T cells, or PBMCs.

This CDR3 is built from 17 residues. Trimming took 1 base from V and 1 from J; bases not matched to a gene: 7. Germline CDR1 is SGHDT and CDR2 is YYEEEE. Recruitment covered about two dozen US areas and drew participants whose ages spanned about 18 to 90 years. The chain is built from TRBV5-6 and TRBJ1-5; TRBD1 matches 8 bases. The clonotype comes from a woman aged 25 to 39 with acute COVID-19. The source material was PBMCs or T cells enriched from blood (not recorded which). The CDR3 DNA reads TGTGCCAGCAGCTTGCGGATGGGACAGGTGAGCAATCAGCCCCAGCATTTT. Protein product: CASSLRMGQVSNQPQHF.